The clone carrying this TCR beta chain qualifies as medium-sized. Its specificity is not known. These data come from a study of immune heterogeneity within non-small cell lung tumors. The study's findings and limits: The study found identical dominant CDR3 beta clonotypes recurring across tumor sites within a patient, alongside site-unique high-frequency clones.

Amplification of the TCR beta CDR3 was achieved through multiplex PCR with 32 V and 13 J primers. TCRdb reprocessed the multiplex PCR reads via MiXCR and lists one record per CDR3 protein. Among more than 3,500 distinct CDR3 sequences listed, under 30% were seen once. The CDR3 is made up of 16 amino acids. V was cut by 5 bases and J by 4 bases, with 19 bases left in between. Germline CDR1 and CDR2: SGHTA and FQGNSA. The authors used roughly 0.55 ug of bulk tumor genomic DNA per sample as template. Several biopsies per primary tumor, spaced far apart, were taken during surgery. It was patients with untreated, newly diagnosed non-small cell lung cancer who underwent curative surgery.

The sample was lung tumor tissue. This receptor was obtained from a man aged 50-60 years with non-small cell lung cancer. This chain uses TRBV7-2 with TRBJ2-3; D not resolved. The DNA for the CDR3 is TGTGCCAGCAGCCCTCCCTCAGCGCCTAAGGCAGATACGCAGTATTTT. This codes for CASSPPSAPKADTQYF.